The clone carrying this T cell receptor (beta chain) was counted ten times or more. This entry belongs to a study of neurological immune-mediated disorders. Germline CDR1 and CDR2: DFQATT and SNEGSKA (reference sequence). The CDR3 spans 14 residues. The trim removed 6 bases at V and 4 bases at J, leaving 7 bases unmatched. TCRdb called the 5' RACE reads again in MiXCR, with one record for every CDR3 protein. This table holds about 52,000 distinct CDR3 sequences, around 3.5% found once. The sequenced sample consisted of PBMCs. The V call is TRBV20-1, the J call TRBJ2-4, with 9 bases lining up with TRBD1. The sequence derives from a man in his 60s with multiple sclerosis. CDR3 in DNA: TGCAGTGCCCTGGTAGGGACAGGGAAAAACATTCAGTACTTC. Protein: CSALVGTGKNIQYF.